One and the same sample provided the 14 T cell receptor beta chains below, sequenced in a study of early T cells in non-severe SARS-CoV-2 infection. One entry per CDR3 protein, called by TCRdb with MiXCR from the 5' RACE reads. The table has some 46,000 distinct CDR3 sequences, approximately 9.4% seen once. Material: whole blood. The receptors come from an adult who was a healthcare worker with PCR-confirmed SARS-CoV-2 infection or an uninfected control (not recorded which).

This clonotype was picked up many times. The chain carries TRBV6-1 and TRBJ2-5; TRBD1 aligns across 8 bases. V was clipped by 8 bases and J by 2 bases; unmatched bases: 10. Per the germline V gene, CDR1 is MNHNS and CDR2 is SASEGT. The CDR3 sequence is 15 residues long. CDR3 DNA sequence: TGTGCCAGCGCTAAAGGACAGGGCAGGCAAGAGACCCAGTACTTC. Protein sequence: CASAKGQGRQETQYF.

The sample holds a few counts of this clonotype. This chain joins TRBV6-2 or TRBV6-3 and TRBJ2-1; D gene uncertain. The V and J ends lost 2 bases and 9 bases respectively, with 8 bases between them. Germline CDR1 is MNHEY and CDR2 is SVGEGT. The CDR3 extends over 12 amino acids. Here the CDR3 reads CASSYGWIEQFF. In DNA form, the CDR3 reads TGTGCCAGCAGTTACGGATGGATTGAGCAGTTCTTC.

This clonotype was observed at least ten times. Its ends do not fully match the called genes, so a read error is possible. V gene TRBV2 combines with J gene TRBJ2-7, with TRBD1 as a possible D gene (6 bases). This CDR3 has 13 amino acids. Germline CDR1 is SNHLY and CDR2 is FYNNEI. This CDR3 is CASSGVRDTRANF. The DNA of the CDR3 is TGTGCCAGCAGTGGAGTCCGGGACACCAGGGCAAACTTC.

This clonotype has only a few counts. The rearrangement uses TRBV13 and TRBJ2-3, with 8 bases lining up with TRBD1. Per the germline V gene, CDR1 is PRHDT and CDR2 is FYEKMQ (reference sequence). The CDR3 is 18 residues long. V dropped 4 bases and J dropped 1; count of bases not matched to a gene: 13. The CDR3 DNA reads as TGTGCCAGCAGCTCCCACTCTGACCGGGACAGGCGCACAGATACGCAGTATTTT. It yields the protein CASSSHSDRDRRTDTQYF.

The table lists this clonotype with many counts. The rearrangement uses TRBV7-2 and TRBJ2-5; possibly TRBD1 for D (5 bases). The CDR3 length is 14 residues. Germline CDR1 is SGHTA and CDR2 is FQGNSA. Between the trimmed V and J ends, which lost 1 base and 3 bases, there was a span of 9 bases. The CDR3 region is CASSLEGYKETQYF. CDR3 in DNA: TGTGCCAGCAGCTTAGAGGGGTACAAAGAGACCCAGTACTTC.

This clonotype was observed at least ten times. V is TRBV7-9 and J is TRBJ2-1; TRBD2 agrees at 10 bases. The CDR3 is made up of 18 amino acids. The ends lost 1 base at V and 7 bases at J; junction bases unmatched: 13. Germline loops: CDR1 SEHNR, CDR2 FQNEAQ (reference sequence). The CDR3 DNA sequence: TGTGCCAGCAGCTTAGGCATGTTGGGTAGCGGGAGGCGGAATGAGCAGTTCTTC. Protein: CASSLGMLGSGRRNEQFF.

This clonotype is deemed medium-sized. This chain uses TRBV10-3 with TRBJ1-1; D is possibly TRBD1 (5 bases). The CDR3 extends over 13 amino acids. V was cut by 10 bases and J by 6 bases, with 18 bases left in between. Germline V gene data show CDR1 as ENHRY and CDR2 as SYGVKD. In DNA, the CDR3 is TGTGCCACCGAACAGGTGCCGGCTTCTGAAGCTTTCTTT. This gives the protein CATEQVPASEAFF.

V gene TRBV7-2 combines with J gene TRBJ2-3, with D perhaps matching TRBD2 (5 bases). The V gene lost 6 bases and the J gene lost 2 bases, with 12 bases spanning the gap. The CDR3 has 14 residues. CDR1 and CDR2 from the germline V gene are SGHTA and FQGNSA. The DNA of the CDR3 is TGTGCCAGCAGACCAACTAGTGACACAGATACGCAGTATTTT. Its translation is CASRPTSDTDTQYF. Drawing the rest from reference TRBV7-2 and TRBJ2-3, the complete variable domain is GAGVSQSPSNKVTEKGKDVELRCDPISGHTALYWYRQSLGQGLEFLIYFQGNSAPDKSGLPSDRFSAERTGGSVSTLTIQRTQQEDSAVYLCASRPTSDTDTQYFGPGTRLTVL.

The rearrangement links TRBV6-1 to TRBJ2-1; D remains ambiguous. Germline V lookup: CDR1 MNHNS, CDR2 SASEGT. This CDR3 region has 9 residues. V was trimmed by 2 bases and J by 15 bases, leaving 5 bases between them. The CDR3 here is CASSEFPFF. In DNA, the CDR3 is TGTGCCAGCAGTGAATTTCCGTTCTTC.

In this sample, this clonotype turned up many times. V and J are TRBV4-1 and TRBJ2-3; maybe TRBD2 (5 bases). The CDR3 is made up of 14 amino acids. CDR1 and CDR2 (germline): MGHRA, YSYEKL. V was shortened by 1 base and J by 6 bases, with 11 bases between the two germline ends. CDR3 nucleotides: TGCGCCAGCAGCCAAGGAGGGCCCCGGGATACGCAGTATTTT. This sequence encodes CASSQGGPRDTQYF.

In this sample, this clonotype turned up many times. The chain employs TRBV28 and TRBJ1-6, with D possibly TRBD1 on 6 matching bases. V lost 6 bases to trimming and J lost 10 bases, with 13 bases between them. Germline loops: CDR1 MDHEN, CDR2 SYDVKM. The length of the CDR3 is 13 residues. CDR3 protein: CASRTLQGSPLHF. The CDR3 DNA reads TGTGCCAGCAGGACCTTACAGGGCTCACCCCTCCACTTT.

This clonotype was seen more than once but under ten times. The chain links TRBV13 to TRBJ2-4, with 8 nucleotides matching TRBD1. Germline V gene lookup returns CDR1 PRHDT and CDR2 FYEKMQ (reference sequence). Losses at the gene ends were 4 bases for V and 5 bases for J; bases not matched to a gene: 10. The CDR3 is made up of 16 amino acids. The CDR3 DNA reads TGTGCCAGCAGCTCGGGGAGGACAGGGCCGCAAAACATTCAGTACTTC. Residues: CASSSGRTGPQNIQYF.

The CDR3 DNA reads as TGTGCCAGCAGCGTAGGAACTTACACCGGGGAGCTGTTTTTT. Protein sequence: CASSVGTYTGELFF. The V call is TRBV9, the J call TRBJ2-2; D is unresolved. The CDR3 consists of 14 residues. Between the trimmed V and J ends, which lost 0 bases and 3 bases, there was a span of 6 bases. Germline lookup yields CDR1 SGDLS and CDR2 YYNGEE.

The chain links TRBV28 to TRBJ1-2; the D is unclear. V shed 11 bases and J shed 7 bases, with 17 bases lying between them. Per germline, CDR1 MDHEN and CDR2 SYDVKM. The CDR3 length is 12 residues. The CDR3 loop reads CADLGSGGGYTF. The CDR3, as DNA: TGTGCCGACTTAGGCAGCGGTGGTGGCTACACCTTC.